Following are 17 T cell receptor beta chains from one sample sequenced in a study of tumor-infiltrating lymphocytes in primary liver carcinoma (dated by TCRdb to about 2017). TRIzol reagent was used to extract blood RNA from unsorted whole blood, while the DNeasy Blood & Tissue kit provided the germline DNA. Instrument on record: Illumina HiSeq 2500. TCRbeta-specific cDNA was reverse-transcribed from about 520 ng total RNA using a constant-region primer and ProtoScript II reverse transcriptase. Three nested multiplex PCR rounds, following a slightly modified ARM-PCR procedure, were used to build the TCRbeta libraries. Each of the first two PCR rounds ran for nine to ten cycles and used multiplex TRBV1-TRBV30 forward primers together with a Cbeta reverse primer. TCRdb reanalyzed the raw reads on its own, using fastp at Q25 for trimming and MiXCR for clone calling, and kept in-frame beta chains. Identical CDR3 proteins give one entry, which carries the most common genes and DNA. This sample is represented by around 330,000 distinct CDR3 sequences; less than 75% of them were singletons. Roughly 9% of the sample is in the top ten clones.

Specimen: peripheral blood. The origin of the receptors is a man in his forties or fifties with primary liver carcinoma and hepatitis B virus infection.

This clonotype turned up a few times. The chain joins TRBV6-5 to TRBJ2-2, with D unresolved. CDR3 length equals 12 residues. V was trimmed by 3 bases and J by 9 bases, leaving 8 bases between them. Germline CDR1 reads MNHEY; CDR2 reads SVGAGI. CDR3 coding DNA: TGTGCCAGCAGTTATCGGGCCAGGGAGCTGTTTTTT. Its translation: CASSYRARELFF.

This clonotype was observed a single time. A junction end diverges from the germline sequence, so it may reflect a read error. The chain carries TRBV11-3 and TRBJ1-2; the D gene is possibly TRBD1 (5 bases). The CDR3 length is 16 residues. Germline values: CDR1 SGHNT, CDR2 YENEEA. The CDR3 nucleotides read TGTGCCAGCAGCCTAGAGGGGCGGAGGAAGAACTATGGCTACACCTTC. Encoded protein: CASSLEGRRKNYGYTF.

This chain links TRBV10-2 with TRBJ2-2; D may be TRBD2 (5 bases). The germline gives CDR1 WSHSY, CDR2 SAAADI. The CDR3 has 14 amino acids. The CDR3, as DNA: TGCACCAACAGTGGACGAAGAGGGAGTGGGGAGCTGTTTTTT. Protein: CTNSGRRGSGELFF.

Regarding this clonotype: The junction differs from germline at one of its ends, possibly a read error. This chain connects TRBV14 to TRBJ2-1; the match to TRBD1 covers 8 bases. CDR1 is SGHDN and CDR2 is FVKESK in the germline V gene. The CDR3 spans 13 residues. CDR3 bases: TGTGTCAGCGGCCAGGGGGCTAGGAATGAGCAGTTCTTC. Protein sequence: CVSGQGARNEQFF.

About this clonotype itself: A much bigger clone sits one base away, suggesting this may be a read error. The rearrangement uses TRBV29-1 and TRBJ1-1; D unclear. The germline V gene has CDR1 SQVTM and CDR2 ANQGSEA. The CDR3 extends over 13 amino acids. Trimming left V 4 bases short and J 10 bases short, with 19 bases between. DNA of the CDR3: TGCAGCGTTGGCCCCCGGACGGCAGATGGAGCTTTCTTT. Its protein is CSVGPRTADGAFF.

About this clonotype: The junction departs from the called germline gene at one end, perhaps through a read error. V is TRBV7-3 and J is TRBJ2-1; TRBD2 agrees at 12 bases. The CDR3 runs to 19 residues. The germline CDR1 and CDR2 sequences are SGHTA and FQGTGA. CDR3 sequence: CASSRPGTSGPRPYNEQFF. The CDR3 DNA reads TGCGCCAGCAGCCGTCCCGGGACTAGCGGGCCTCGCCCTTACAATGAGCAGTTCTTC.

Worth noting for this clonotype: A junction end diverges from the germline sequence, so it may reflect a read error. The gene calls are TRBV11-2 and TRBJ2-5, with a possible D match to TRBD1 (6 bases). The CDR3 runs 18 residues. Per germline, CDR1 SGHAT and CDR2 FQNNGV. CDR3 region: CASSLTIIDRRAQDTQYF. DNA of the CDR3: TGTGCCAGCAGCTTAACCATCATCGACAGGCGAGCCCAAGATACCCAGTACTTC. The whole variable domain, filled in from reference TRBV11-2 and TRBJ2-5, reads EAGVAQSPRYKIIEKRQSVAFWCNPISGHATLYWYQQILGQGPKLLIQFQNNGVVDDSQLPKDRFSAERLKGVDSTLKIQPAKLEDSAVYLCASSLTIIDRRAQDTQYFGPGTRLLVL.

For the CDR3, the DNA is TGTGCCAGCAGTTTGACGGGCCGACCACCTAATGAGCAGTACTTC. It codes for CASSLTGRPPNEQYF. This chain connects TRBV7-8 to TRBJ2-7; no clear D. The ends were cut back, 6 bases at V and 7 bases at J, with 22 bases in the middle. Per the germline V gene, CDR1 is SGHVS and CDR2 is FQNEAQ. This CDR3 has 15 amino acids.

Worth noting for this clonotype: This may arise from a read error, as a much more abundant clone is one base away. The chain employs TRBV7-9 and TRBJ2-4, with 9 bases matching TRBD1. Germline-derived CDR1 and CDR2 are SEHNR and FQNEAQ (reference sequence). The CDR3 has 12 amino acids. V lost 5 bases and J lost 15; bases outside the gene matches: 8. CDR3 sequence: CASSPQGADRYF. CDR3 nucleotide sequence: TGTGCCAGCAGCCCACAGGGGGCTGATCGGTACTTC.

This clonotype was seen once. Sequence at one end of the junction differs from germline and may be a read error. This rearrangement joins TRBV6-5 to TRBJ2-7; D is ambiguous. Germline V gives CDR1 MNHEY, CDR2 SVGAGI. This CDR3 spans 11 amino acids. For the CDR3, the DNA is TGTGCCAGCAGTTCCTCCTACAAGCAGTACTTC. Amino acids: CASSSSYKQYF.

The sample holds many counts of this clonotype. The CDR3 DNA reads TGTGCCAGCAGCCCCTCTACTAGCGGGAGCTTCGAGCAGTACTTC. This encodes CASSPSTSGSFEQYF. The genes are TRBV12-3 or TRBV12-4 and TRBJ2-7; 11 bases agree with TRBD2. Trimming at V came to 6 bases and at J to 6 bases, leaving 10 bases not matched to a gene. The CDR3 consists of 15 residues.

Worth noting for this clonotype: A much larger clone is a single base away; this may be a read error. The rearrangement joins TRBV12-3 or TRBV12-4 to TRBJ2-7; 9 bases line up with TRBD2. This CDR3 region has 14 residues. V lost 7 bases and J lost 6; bases outside the gene matches: 10. CDR3 amino acids: CASTGEGTSSEQYF. For the CDR3, the DNA is TGTGCCAGCACCGGGGAGGGGACTAGCTCCGAGCAGTACTTC.

On this clonotype: A junction end diverges from the germline sequence, so it may reflect a read error. CDR3 residues: CVSSLLAENYNEQFF. The CDR3 nucleotides read TGTGTCAGCAGCCTACTAGCAGAGAACTACAATGAGCAGTTCTTC. V usage is TRBV6-5 and J usage is TRBJ2-1, with a tentative D call TRBD2 (6 bases). Germline lookup yields CDR1 MNHEY and CDR2 SVGAGI. There are 15 residues in the CDR3.

Comments on this clonotype: The junction differs from germline at one of its ends, possibly a read error. V gene TRBV6-5 combines with J gene TRBJ2-2; 10 nucleotides align to TRBD2. CDR1 MNHEY and CDR2 SVGAGI come from the germline V gene. The CDR3 spans 16 residues. The DNA for the CDR3 is TGTGCCAGCAGTGCCGCGACGGGACTAGCGTTAGGGGACCTGTTTTTT. It translates to CASSAATGLALGDLFF.

Worth noting for this clonotype: Being one base from a much bigger clone, this may be a read error. The V and J genes are TRBV29-1 and TRBJ2-5; D unclear. The length of the CDR3 is 13 residues. Germline V lookup: CDR1 SQVTM, CDR2 ANQGSEA. The CDR3 DNA sequence: TGCAGCATTGAAAGTTCACCCGGGGAGACCCAGTACTTC. Protein: CSIESSPGETQYF.

Of note for this clonotype: The junction does not match germline at one end; this may be a read error. The chain couples TRBV10-3 to TRBJ1-5; possibly TRBD1 for D (6 bases). Germline assignment: CDR1 ENHRY and CDR2 SYGVKD. The CDR3 totals 14 residues. The CDR3 region has the DNA TGTGCCATCGGTGAGGTGGGGGGCAATCAGCCCCAGCACTTT. This translates into CAIGEVGGNQPQHF.

This clonotype came up a few times. The junction shows a germline mismatch at one end, possibly a read error. The V call is TRBV5-8, the J call TRBJ1-6; 9 bases are shared with TRBD1. CDR1 is SGHTS, CDR2 YDEGEE, per germline. CDR3 length: 15 amino acids. CDR3 nucleotides: TGTGCCAGCTCCTCCGGGACAGGGTATAATTCATCCCTCCACTTT. Its protein product is CASSSGTGYNSSLHF. Variable domain in full (rest from reference TRBV5-8 and TRBJ1-6): EAGVTQSPTHLIKTRGQQATLRCSPISGHTSVYWYQQALGLGLQFLLWYDEGEERNRGNFPPRFSGRQFPNYSSELNVNALELEDSALYLCASSSGTGYNSSLHFGNGTRLTVT.